This T cell receptor (beta chain) was captured in a study of T cells in Graves' hyperthyroidism and ophthalmopathy. The length of the CDR3 is 11 residues. In germline, CDR1 is SGHKS, CDR2 YYEKEE (reference sequence). General observations from the study: Blood also contained most expanded thyroid clonotypes above 0.001. Ophthalmopathy was identified by the model a median around 5.9 months ahead of onset.

TCR beta CDR3 regions were amplified from RNA transcripts. In the first-round RT-PCR of the TCR CDR3, the HTBI primer set was used. A single record per CDR3 protein comes from TCRdb applying MiXCR to the multiplex PCR reads. The sample yields about 380,000 distinct CDR3 sequences, around 13% seen once. In the case of this clonotype: The target antigen is unknown. The CDR3 does not end in the conserved phenylalanine or tryptophan, so this is likely a read error.

The sequence derives from a woman in her twenties or thirties with Graves' ophthalmopathy. The chain couples TRBV5-5 to TRBJ2-7, with 10 bases aligning to TRBD2. Sequencing was done on a sample of blood. The CDR3 sequence: CASGGDGEQYL. The DNA of the CDR3 is TGCGCCAGCGGGGGGGACGGCGAGCAGTACCTC.